This T cell receptor beta chain was profiled in a study of TIL therapy for anti-PD-1-resistant metastatic lung cancer (dated by TCRdb to 2020 to 2022). Broadly, across the study: A median age of about 57 years (range about 38-75) and a median tumor PD-L1 proportion score of 6% were recorded among enrolled patients. Most of the cohort had lung adenocarcinoma, including a handful of EGFR-mutant tumors and two ALK-rearranged tumors, and half of the patients were either current or former smokers. A median non-synonymous tumor mutation burden of under 1.9 mutations per megabase was determined across the cohort by whole-exome sequencing. T cell receptor beta sequencing of tumor and peripheral blood served to follow clonotypes across the tumor, the expanded TIL product, and serial blood samples.

General findings and caveats noted by the study authors: The cohort was highly selected, with more treatment-naive, never-smoker and oncogene-addicted patients than typical, limiting generalizability. TIL culture showed high clonal turnover, with many enriched product clones undetected in the baseline tumor, suggesting clonal contraction rather than faithful expansion. Compared with baseline intratumoral T cells, expanded TIL cultures were more clonal and less diverse (median clonality approximately 6% vs 31%, p < 0.0001). The study protocol defined all tumor marker inferences as exploratory.

With regard to this clone: Its antigen has not been determined. The input lacks base qualities; no much larger clone sits a single base away.

The immunoSEQ v3 hsTCRB kit was used to amplify TCR beta CDR3 regions from genomic DNA through bias-controlled multiplex PCR. An Illumina NextSeq 500 was used to sequence the TCR libraries, reaching some 2 million read pairs at survey level or about 4.5-6 million at deep level. The paper's data handling went like this. Clonality was reported by immunoSEQ Analyzer software, which also assigned V, D and J genes and filtered out non-productive sequences. Repertoires were compared by productive Simpson clonality and by the Morisita overlap index of productive TRB rearrangements between infused TIL and blood. The table was pulled from immuneACCESS by TCRdb, which kept in-frame rearrangements only. Such tables lose some clones; where checked, under half of the loss comes from unresolved V genes, and the rest has no known cause. From that table come the V and J calls and clone size; the DNA was used to work out D and trimming. The sample table contains approximately 95,000 clones; only one count was recorded for roughly 65% of them. The ten top clones hold 9.5% to 13% of the sample.

Reading the label with the study, this specimen's time point is: pre-treatment sample, taken before nivolumab and TIL therapy. Baseline tumor samples were excised metastases, mostly pleural nodules or supraclavicular lymph nodes, from the same resection used to grow TIL. Tumors were collected before any PD-1/PD-L1 blockade, after which patients were given nivolumab, and patients who progressed were given lymphodepletion, an infusion of expanded TIL and IL-2. Adults with stage 4 NSCLC were enrolled in a dual-center phase I trial from 2017 to early 2020. Samples were obtained from a single-arm, open-label phase I trial in which tumor-infiltrating lymphocyte therapy with nivolumab was evaluated in advanced non-small cell lung cancer. Parts of each resected tumor were snap-frozen in liquid nitrogen and kept at -80 degrees C. Using laser-capture macrodissection, tumor regions of interest were selected on H&E sections, then pulverized into roughly 14 mg aliquots and extracted using Qiagen Allprep kits.

This TCR was recovered from a person between 30 and 80 years old with non-small cell lung cancer. The input for sequencing was tumor tissue, taken at baseline.

The nucleotide sequence reads TGCAGCGTTGATTGGAGCTCTGGGGCCAACGTCCTGACTTTC. This sequence encodes CSVDWSSGANVLTF. The chain is assembled from TRBV29-1 and TRBJ2-6, with no confidently assigned D gene. Via the germline V gene, CDR1 is SQVTM and CDR2 ANQGSEA. The CDR3, cysteine through phenylalanine, is 14 amino acids long. Here the CDR3 DNA is all that survives: 42 bases in frame from base 1. The junction shows trimming of 3 bases on V and 0 bases on J, plus 6 bases between the germline ends.